A single sample is the source of the 22 T cell receptor beta chains below, sequenced in a study of T-cell reconstitution after alpha-beta-depleted transplantation in children. Library preparation (for TCRbeta) was performed with unique molecular identifiers. Each CDR3 protein is one row after TCRdb ran MiXCR on the PCR reads. The sample records about 400,000 distinct CDR3 sequences, around 15% being singletons. The sample here was PBMCs, mostly from graft donor cells, taken 360 days after TCRalphabeta/CD19-depleted stem cell transplant. The source of these receptors is a boy in the first two years of life who had a stem cell transplant for Wiskott-Aldrich syndrome, so the T cells may come from the graft donor.

In this sample, this clonotype turned up a few times. The chain recombines TRBV6-5 with TRBJ2-7, with D tentatively TRBD2 (5 bases). The CDR3 contains 15 residues. V lost 0 bases and J 3 bases, leaving 12 bases between the germline ends. Germline-derived CDR1 and CDR2 are MNHEY and SVGAGI. CDR3 region: CASSYSRAVNYEQYF. The CDR3, as DNA: TGTGCCAGCAGTTACTCGAGGGCAGTTAACTACGAGCAGTACTTC.

This clonotype was seen a handful of times. The J gene is TRBJ2-2, the V gene TRBV5-1, with D uncertain. V lost 1 base, J lost 3 bases, and 13 bases lay in between. CDR3 size: 16 residues. The germline CDR1 and CDR2 sequences are SGHRS and YFSETQ. CDR3 nucleotides: TGCGCCAGCAGCTTGCCGGAACCCTCTTACACCGGGGAGCTGTTTTTT. The encoded protein is CASSLPEPSYTGELFF.

The rearrangement uses TRBV7-8 and TRBJ2-7; the D is unclear. V was trimmed by 3 bases and J by 2 bases, leaving 5 bases between them. CDR1 is SGHVS and CDR2 is FQNEAQ in the germline V gene. This CDR3 is 12 amino acids long. The CDR3 sequence: CASSFFPYEQYF. The CDR3 DNA is TGTGCCAGCAGCTTCTTTCCCTACGAGCAGTACTTC. Full variable domain (rest looked up from reference TRBV7-8 and TRBJ2-7): GAGVSQSPRYKVAKRGQDVALRCDPISGHVSLFWYQQALGQGPEFLTYFQNEAQLDKSGLPSDRFFAERPEGSVSTLKIQRTQQEDSAVYLCASSFFPYEQYFGPGTRLTVT.

The table lists this clonotype with a few counts. V and J are TRBV5-1 and TRBJ2-7, with a possible D match to TRBD1 (5 bases). CDR1 SGHRS and CDR2 YFSETQ come from the germline V gene. The length of the CDR3 is 14 residues. Trimming took 0 bases from V and 0 from J, leaving 7 bases between them. In DNA, the CDR3 is TGCGCCAGCAGCTTGGACAGGTACTCCTACGAGCAGTACTTC. It translates to CASSLDRYSYEQYF.

The sample holds a few counts of this clonotype. J is TRBJ2-1 and V is TRBV4-2; no firm D call. The germline V and J ends were trimmed by 0 bases and 0 bases, with 12 bases remaining between them. This CDR3 is built from 17 residues. The V gene's germline CDR1 is LGHNA and CDR2 YNFKEQ. CDR3 loop: CASSQDRFGVSYNEQFF. CDR3 in DNA: TGTGCCAGCAGCCAAGATCGGTTTGGGGTCTCCTACAATGAGCAGTTCTTC.

The chain has TRBV20-1 and TRBJ1-2, with 7 bases lining up with TRBD1. Trimming removed 4 bases from V and 6 bases from J; junction bases left unmatched: 8. CDR3 length: 13 amino acids. Germline assignment: CDR1 DFQATT and CDR2 SNEGSKA (reference sequence). The CDR3 loop is CSAKPGTVHGYTF. The DNA for the CDR3 is TGCAGTGCTAAACCCGGGACAGTCCATGGCTACACCTTC.

The V and J genes are TRBV12-3 or TRBV12-4 and TRBJ2-3, with D possibly matching TRBD2 (6 bases). The CDR3 extends over 14 amino acids. Trimming left V 6 bases short and J 2 bases short, with 12 bases between. CDR3 in DNA: TGTGCCAGCAGACCGGGACTTTACACAGATACGCAGTATTTT. Translating it yields CASRPGLYTDTQYF.

This chain links TRBV28 with TRBJ1-2, with D uncertain. Germline V gene sequence: CDR1 MDHEN, CDR2 SYDVKM. Trimming removed 5 bases from V and 6 bases from J, with 13 bases in between. The CDR3 is 13 residues long. In DNA, the CDR3 is TGTGCCAGCAGTGTAAACAAGAGGAATGGCTACACCTTC. Translating gives CASSVNKRNGYTF.

Only a few counts were recorded for this clonotype. The J gene is TRBJ2-5, the V gene TRBV20-1, with D perhaps TRBD2 (5 bases). The germline gives CDR1 DFQATT, CDR2 SNEGSKA (reference sequence). The V and J ends lost 2 bases and 4 bases respectively, with 14 bases between them. This CDR3 is built from 14 residues. The DNA for the CDR3 is TGCAGTGCTAGAAGGCCCATCGGAGGAGAGACCCAGTACTTC. Translating it yields CSARRPIGGETQYF.

This clonotype was picked up a small number of times. This chain uses TRBV14 with TRBJ1-2, with a tentative D call TRBD1 (5 bases). This CDR3 has 12 residues. Germline CDR1 is SGHDN and CDR2 is FVKESK. Trimming cost V 4 bases and J 7 bases, with 10 bases left between them. The CDR3 loop reads CASSLRDLGYTF. The CDR3 nucleotides are TGTGCCAGCAGCCTGAGGGACCTTGGCTACACCTTC.

Notes on this clonotype: One junction end does not reproduce the germline sequence, and a read error may be involved. The rearrangement uses TRBV20-1 and TRBJ2-1; TRBD2 matches 9 bases. There are 18 residues in the CDR3. Germline lookup yields CDR1 DFQATT and CDR2 SNEGSKA (reference sequence). The CDR3 DNA sequence: TGCTGTGCTAGAGACAGCCTAGCGGGACTAAGCTCCTACAATGAGCAGTTCTTC. Translated: CCARDSLAGLSSYNEQFF.

This clonotype was observed a handful of times. The rearrangement uses TRBV20-1 and TRBJ2-7; D ambiguous. The V gene's germline CDR1 is DFQATT and CDR2 SNEGSKA (reference sequence). CDR3 size: 10 residues. Between the trimmed V and J ends, which lost 7 bases and 1 base, there was a span of 5 bases. The CDR3 coding sequence is TGCAGTGGGTCTTCCTACGAGCAGTACTTC. This gives the protein CSGSSYEQYF.

The table lists this clonotype with many counts. The chain employs TRBV21-1 and TRBJ2-1; whether TRBD2, the table's D call, matches the DNA was not checked. TRBV21-1 is a documented pseudogene. The CDR3 is 16 residues long. This CDR3 is CASKDRGSHSYNEQFF. CDR3 sequence (DNA): TGTGCCAGCAAGGATAGAGGGTCTCACTCCTACAATGAGCAGTTCTTC.

This chain joins TRBV7-2 and TRBJ1-1; D remains ambiguous. CDR3 length: 12 amino acids. CDR1 is SGHTA and CDR2 is FQGNSA in the germline V gene. V was trimmed by 4 bases and J by 7 bases, leaving 10 bases between them. CDR3 nucleotide sequence: TGTGCCAGCAGCTCAGGAGGGTATGAAGCTTTCTTT. Its protein product is CASSSGGYEAFF.

This sequence joins TRBV14 and TRBJ2-5, with 7 bases identical to TRBD1. CDR3 size: 13 residues. The trim removed 6 bases at V and 6 bases at J, leaving 7 bases unmatched. Germline V lookup: CDR1 SGHDN, CDR2 FVKESK. CDR3 DNA: TGTGCCAGCAGACCTACAGGGGATCAGACCCAGTACTTC. It encodes CASRPTGDQTQYF.

The chain is built from TRBV28 and TRBJ2-7, with D maybe TRBD1 (6 bases). Trimming stripped 7 bases from V and 6 bases from J, with 16 bases between. Germline V gene sequence: CDR1 MDHEN, CDR2 SYDVKM. The CDR3 extends over 13 amino acids. CDR3 in DNA: TGTGCCAGCAACCGTAACAGGGCTCGCGAGCAGTACTTC. It yields the protein CASNRNRAREQYF.

This clonotype has only a few counts. This chain uses TRBV5-1 with TRBJ2-7, with TRBD2 matching over 10 bases. The V gene's germline CDR1 is SGHRS and CDR2 YFSETQ. Germline trimming cut 2 bases from V and 2 bases from J; bases unmatched to any gene: 7. The CDR3 contains 16 residues. The CDR3: CASSLPAGGPTYEQYF. CDR3 nucleotides: TGCGCCAGCAGCTTACCAGCGGGAGGGCCAACCTACGAGCAGTACTTC.

This chain uses TRBV7-9 with TRBJ1-2, with TRBD1 as a possible D gene (5 bases). The CDR3 has 14 amino acids. The V gene lost 5 bases and the J gene lost 1 base, with 11 bases spanning the gap. Germline V CDR1 and CDR2: SEHNR, FQNEAQ (reference sequence). CDR3 amino acids: CASSPGPNNYGYTF. In DNA form, the CDR3 reads TGTGCCAGCAGCCCGGGACCGAATAACTATGGCTACACCTTC.

This clonotype has only a few counts. The chain links TRBV20-1 to TRBJ2-7; D remains unclear. Germline loops: CDR1 DFQATT, CDR2 SNEGSKA (reference sequence). The germline V and J ends were trimmed by 4 bases and 2 bases, with 9 bases remaining between them. CDR3 length equals 12 residues. In DNA, the CDR3 is TGCAGTGCTAACCACCCTCCCTACGAGCAGTACTTC. Translated: CSANHPPYEQYF.

This clonotype was recorded many times. The V and J genes are TRBV7-2 and TRBJ2-7; D gene uncertain. CDR3 length equals 13 residues. Germline CDR1 is SGHTA and CDR2 is FQGNSA. The V end was cut by 2 bases, the J end by 2 bases, with 7 bases between. The CDR3 reads CASSLRVAYEQYF. Written as DNA, the CDR3 is TGTGCCAGCAGCTTACGGGTAGCCTACGAGCAGTACTTC.

This clonotype was counted only a few times. The rearrangement links TRBV7-6 to TRBJ2-2; D is ambiguous. V lost 5 bases and J lost 6, with 10 bases in between. The CDR3 contains 13 residues. The germline V gene encodes CDR1 SGHVS and CDR2 FNYEAQ. The CDR3 nucleotides read TGTGCCAGCAGCCCCTCCGAATCCGGGGAGCTGTTTTTT. Amino acids: CASSPSESGELFF.

This clonotype was seen a handful of times. The V call is TRBV5-1, the J call TRBJ1-6; unclear D gene. The CDR3 is made up of 14 amino acids. Per the germline V gene, CDR1 is SGHRS and CDR2 is YFSETQ. V shed 0 bases and J shed 8 bases, with 9 bases lying between them. The CDR3 nucleotides read TGCGCCAGCAGCTTGGCCCGTTCCCATTCACCCCTCCACTTT. It encodes CASSLARSHSPLHF.